This section outlines one T cell receptor beta chain sequence together with its context. Antigen: not known. The protocol was immunoSEQ multiplex PCR, while the TCRdb copy is restricted to in-frame clones and leaves out a portion. The sample includes some 68,000 clones, more than 95% seen only once; the top ten take around 2.2%. CDR1 MNHEY and CDR2 SVGAGI come from the germline V gene. This CDR3 comprises 11 residues. The data are from a study of cytomegalovirus exposure and HLA in healthy donors. On the study more broadly: Later, an analysis reported that the approximately 120 validation repertoires had used the same platform as the 500 to 800 first-cohort repertoires.

The study's findings and limits: Some TCR beta chains (approximately 180 of them) were listed as cytomegalovirus-associated. It was reported that the classifier diagnosed cytomegalovirus status with high specificity and sensitivity in both the original and validation cohorts.

The receptor's source is a man aged 18 to 29 in good health and CMV-seronegative. The sequenced sample consisted of PBMCs. The chain employs TRBV6-5 and TRBJ2-3; a weak D match, TRBD2 (6 bases). CDR3 DNA: TGTGCGGTCAGGGAGGCAGATACGCAGTATTTT. Residues: CAVREADTQYF.